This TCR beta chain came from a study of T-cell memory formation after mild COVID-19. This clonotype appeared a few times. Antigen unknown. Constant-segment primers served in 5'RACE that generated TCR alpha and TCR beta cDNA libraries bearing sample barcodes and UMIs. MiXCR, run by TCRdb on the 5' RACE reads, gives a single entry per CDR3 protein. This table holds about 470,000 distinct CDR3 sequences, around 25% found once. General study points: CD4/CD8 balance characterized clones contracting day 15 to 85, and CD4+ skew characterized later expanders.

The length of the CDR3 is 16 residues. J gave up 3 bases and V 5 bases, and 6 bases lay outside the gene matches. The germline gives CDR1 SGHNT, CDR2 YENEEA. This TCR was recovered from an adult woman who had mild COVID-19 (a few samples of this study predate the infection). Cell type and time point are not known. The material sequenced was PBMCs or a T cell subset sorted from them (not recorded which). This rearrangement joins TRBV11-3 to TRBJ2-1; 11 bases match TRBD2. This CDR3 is CASSGIAGGGYNEQFF. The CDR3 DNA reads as TGTGCCAGCAGCGGTATAGCGGGAGGGGGCTACAATGAGCAGTTCTTC.